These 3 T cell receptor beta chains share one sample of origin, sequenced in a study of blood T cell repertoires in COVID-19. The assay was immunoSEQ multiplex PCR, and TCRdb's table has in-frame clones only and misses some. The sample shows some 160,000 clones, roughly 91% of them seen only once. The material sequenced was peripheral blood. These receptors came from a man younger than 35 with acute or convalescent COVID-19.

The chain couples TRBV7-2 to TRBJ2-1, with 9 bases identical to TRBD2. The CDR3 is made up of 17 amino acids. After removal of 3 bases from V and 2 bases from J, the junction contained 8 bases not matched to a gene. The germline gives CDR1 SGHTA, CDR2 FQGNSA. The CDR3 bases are TGTGCCAGCAGCTTGTTCGGCGGGGGGGAGGCCTACAATGAGCAGTTCTTC. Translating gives CASSLFGGGEAYNEQFF.

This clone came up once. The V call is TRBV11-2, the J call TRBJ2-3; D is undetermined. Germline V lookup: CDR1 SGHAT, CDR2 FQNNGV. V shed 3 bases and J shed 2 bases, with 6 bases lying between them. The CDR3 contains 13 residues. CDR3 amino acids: CASSFEATDTQYF. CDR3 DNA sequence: TGTGCCAGCAGCTTCGAAGCCACAGATACGCAGTATTTT.

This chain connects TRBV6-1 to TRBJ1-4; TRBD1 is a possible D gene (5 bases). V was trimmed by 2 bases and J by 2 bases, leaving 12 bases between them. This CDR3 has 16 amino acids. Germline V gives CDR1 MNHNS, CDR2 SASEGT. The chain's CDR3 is CASSEPGGRTNEKLFF. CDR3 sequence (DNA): TGTGCCAGCAGTGAACCCGGGGGTAGGACTAATGAAAAACTGTTTTTT.